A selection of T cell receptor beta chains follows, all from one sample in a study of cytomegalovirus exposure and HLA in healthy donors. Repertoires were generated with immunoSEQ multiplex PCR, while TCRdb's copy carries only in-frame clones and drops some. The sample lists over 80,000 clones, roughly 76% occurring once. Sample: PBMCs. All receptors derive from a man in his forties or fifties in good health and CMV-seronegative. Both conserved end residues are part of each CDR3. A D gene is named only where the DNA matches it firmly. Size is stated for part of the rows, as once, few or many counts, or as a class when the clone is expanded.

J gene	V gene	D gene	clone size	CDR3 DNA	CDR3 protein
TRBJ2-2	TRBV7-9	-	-	TGTGCCAGCAGCTCACCAGGGAACACCGGGGAGCTGTTTTTT	CASSSPGNTGELFF
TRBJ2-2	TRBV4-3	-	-	TGCGCCAGCAGCTTTCAGGTTTTAGACACCGGGGAGCTGTTTTTT	CASSFQVLDTGELFF
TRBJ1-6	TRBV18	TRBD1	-	TGTGCCAGCTCACCACGAATTATCAGGGGGAATAATTCACCCCTCCACTTT	CASSPRIIRGNNSPLHF
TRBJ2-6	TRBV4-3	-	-	TGCGCCAGCGCTCAGGACATTATTAGCTCTGGGGCCAACGTCCTGACTTTC	CASAQDIISSGANVLTF
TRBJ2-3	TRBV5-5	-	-	TGTGCCAGCAGCTTGGTCTCAGCGGACACAGATACGCAGTATTTT	CASSLVSADTDTQYF
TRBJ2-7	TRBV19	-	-	TGTGCCAGTAGTACTACAGGGTTTCAAGAGGACGAGCAGTACTTC	CASSTTGFQEDEQYF
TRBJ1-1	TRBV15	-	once	TGTGCCACCAGCAGAGATCTTTGGGGCTCTCAAAACACTGAAGCTTTCTTT	CATSRDLWGSQNTEAFF
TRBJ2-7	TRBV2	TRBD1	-	TGTGCCAGCACCCGGGACAGGGACTACGAGCAGTACTTC	CASTRDRDYEQYF
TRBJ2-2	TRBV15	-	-	TGTGCCACCAGCAGAGCCGGTACCGGGGAGCTGTTTTTT	CATSRAGTGELFF
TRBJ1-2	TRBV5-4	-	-	TGTGCCAGCAGCTTGAAGGGGAATGGCTACACCTTC	CASSLKGNGYTF
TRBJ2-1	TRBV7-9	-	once	TGTGCCAGCAGCTTGCGGGACCCCTACAATGAGCAGTTCTTC	CASSLRDPYNEQFF
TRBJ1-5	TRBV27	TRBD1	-	TGTGCCAGCAGTTCTCAGGGGGCCGGTGGCAATCAGCCCCAGCATTTT	CASSSQGAGGNQPQHF
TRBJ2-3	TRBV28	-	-	TGTGCCAGCAACCCGCGCAGGGGGGCAGGAGATACGCAGTATTTT	CASNPRRGAGDTQYF
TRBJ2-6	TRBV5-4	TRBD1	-	TGTGCCAGCAGCGGGACAGTAAGCTCTGGGGCCAACGTCCTGACTTTC	CASSGTVSSGANVLTF
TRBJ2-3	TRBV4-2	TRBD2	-	TGTGCCAGCAGCCAAGAGGTCGGGGGGGCAGATACGCAGTATTTT	CASSQEVGGADTQYF
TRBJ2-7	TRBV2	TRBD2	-	TGTGCCAGCATTTACCGTCCCGGGACTACCCTGGGGGAGCAGTACTTC	CASIYRPGTTLGEQYF
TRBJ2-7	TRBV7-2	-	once	TGTGCCAGCAGCGGACAACAGGCCCTCGAGCAGTACTTC	CASSGQQALEQYF
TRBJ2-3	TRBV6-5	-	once	TGTGCCAGCAGTTACTCGCCAGGGAGCACAGATACGCAGTATTTT	CASSYSPGSTDTQYF
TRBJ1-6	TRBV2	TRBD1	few	TGTGCCAGCAGGGAGACAGGGTTTAATTCACCCCTCCACTTT	CASRETGFNSPLHF
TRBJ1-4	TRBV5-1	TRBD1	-	TGCGCCAGCAGCCCGGGGACAGGGGGCGGTGAAAAACTGTTTTTT	CASSPGTGGGEKLFF
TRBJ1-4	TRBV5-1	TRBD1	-	TGCGCCAGCAGCCCCCGGGACAGGTCCTTGGAAAAACTGTTTTTT	CASSPRDRSLEKLFF
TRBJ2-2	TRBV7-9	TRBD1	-	TGTGCCAGCACCCGAAAGGGACAGGGGACCGGGGAGCTGTTTTTT	CASTRKGQGTGELFF
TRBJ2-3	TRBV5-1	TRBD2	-	TGCGCCAGATCCTTTCTAGCGGGGGGACAATCCGGAAGCACAGATACGCAGTATTTT	CARSFLAGGQSGSTDTQYF
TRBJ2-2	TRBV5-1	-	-	TGCGCCAGCAGCTTGAGGGCGGGGACCACCACCGGGGAGCTGTTTTTT	CASSLRAGTTTGELFF